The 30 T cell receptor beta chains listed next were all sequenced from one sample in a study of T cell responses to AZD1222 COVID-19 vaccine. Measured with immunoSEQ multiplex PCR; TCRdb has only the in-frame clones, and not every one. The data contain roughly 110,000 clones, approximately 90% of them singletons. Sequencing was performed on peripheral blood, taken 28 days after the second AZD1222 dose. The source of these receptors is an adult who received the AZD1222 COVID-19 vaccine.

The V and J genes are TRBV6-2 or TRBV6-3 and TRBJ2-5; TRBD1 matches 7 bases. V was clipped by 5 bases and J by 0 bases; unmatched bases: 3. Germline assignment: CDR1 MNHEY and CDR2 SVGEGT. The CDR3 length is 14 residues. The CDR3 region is CASSDGTDQETQYF. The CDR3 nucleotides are TGTGCCAGCAGTGACGGGACAGACCAAGAGACCCAGTACTTC.

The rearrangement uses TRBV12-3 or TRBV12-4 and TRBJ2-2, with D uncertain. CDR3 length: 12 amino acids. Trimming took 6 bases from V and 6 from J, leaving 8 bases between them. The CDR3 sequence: CASRSPAGELFF. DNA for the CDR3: TGTGCCAGCAGAAGTCCCGCCGGGGAGCTGTTTTTT.

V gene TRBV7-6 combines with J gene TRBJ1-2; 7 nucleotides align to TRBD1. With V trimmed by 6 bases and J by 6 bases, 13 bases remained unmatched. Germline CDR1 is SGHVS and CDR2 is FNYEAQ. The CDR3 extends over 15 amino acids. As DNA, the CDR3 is TGTGCCAGCAGTTCATTTTCCACAGGGGAGGATGGCTACACCTTC. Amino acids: CASSSFSTGEDGYTF.

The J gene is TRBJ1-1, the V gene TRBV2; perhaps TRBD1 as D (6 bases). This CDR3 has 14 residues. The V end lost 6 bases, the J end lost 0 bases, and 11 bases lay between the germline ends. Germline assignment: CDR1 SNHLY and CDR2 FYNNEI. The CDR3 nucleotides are TGTGCCAGCAGCCAGGACAGAGTGAACACTGAAGCTTTCTTT. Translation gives CASSQDRVNTEAFF.

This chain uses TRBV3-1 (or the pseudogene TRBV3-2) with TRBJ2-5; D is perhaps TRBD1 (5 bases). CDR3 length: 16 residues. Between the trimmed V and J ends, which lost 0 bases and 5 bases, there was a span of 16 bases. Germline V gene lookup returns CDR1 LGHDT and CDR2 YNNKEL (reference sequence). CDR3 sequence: CASSQDSSGLGETQYF. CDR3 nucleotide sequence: TGTGCCAGCAGCCAAGATTCGTCAGGGCTGGGGGAGACCCAGTACTTC.

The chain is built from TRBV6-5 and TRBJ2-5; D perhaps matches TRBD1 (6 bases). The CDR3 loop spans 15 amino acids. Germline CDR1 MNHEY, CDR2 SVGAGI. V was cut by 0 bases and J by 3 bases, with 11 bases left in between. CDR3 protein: CASSYSRAGEETQYF. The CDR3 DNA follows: TGTGCCAGCAGTTACTCGAGGGCAGGGGAAGAGACCCAGTACTTC.

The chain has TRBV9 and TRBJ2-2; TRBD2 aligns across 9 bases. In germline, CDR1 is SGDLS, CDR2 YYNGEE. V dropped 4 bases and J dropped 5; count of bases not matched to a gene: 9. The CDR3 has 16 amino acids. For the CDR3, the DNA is TGTGCCAGCAGCCCTGGGGCTAGCGGGAATACCGGGGAGCTGTTTTTT. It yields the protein CASSPGASGNTGELFF.

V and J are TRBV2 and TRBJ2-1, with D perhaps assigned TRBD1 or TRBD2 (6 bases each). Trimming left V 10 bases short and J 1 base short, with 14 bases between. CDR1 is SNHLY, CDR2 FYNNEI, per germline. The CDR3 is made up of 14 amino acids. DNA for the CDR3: TGTGCCACCTTCAAGGGGGGTTCCTACAATGAGCAGTTCTTC. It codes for CATFKGGSYNEQFF.

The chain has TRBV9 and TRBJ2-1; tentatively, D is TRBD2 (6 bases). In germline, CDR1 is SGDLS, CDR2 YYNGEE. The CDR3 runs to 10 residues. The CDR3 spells CAEGPNEQFF. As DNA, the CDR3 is TGTGCGGAGGGGCCGAATGAGCAGTTCTTC.

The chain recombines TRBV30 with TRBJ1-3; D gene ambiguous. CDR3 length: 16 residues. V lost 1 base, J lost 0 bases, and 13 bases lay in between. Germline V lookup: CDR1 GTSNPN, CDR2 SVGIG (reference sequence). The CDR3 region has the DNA TGTGCCTGGAGTGGAGCTCCGGGTTACTCTGGAAACACCATATATTTT. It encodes CAWSGAPGYSGNTIYF. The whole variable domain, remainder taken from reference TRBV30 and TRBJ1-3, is SQTIHQWPATLVQPVGSPLSLECTVEGTSNPNLYWYRQAAGRGLQLLFYSVGIGQISSEVPQNLSASRPQDRQFILSSKKLLLSDSGFYLCAWSGAPGYSGNTIYFGEGSWLTVV.

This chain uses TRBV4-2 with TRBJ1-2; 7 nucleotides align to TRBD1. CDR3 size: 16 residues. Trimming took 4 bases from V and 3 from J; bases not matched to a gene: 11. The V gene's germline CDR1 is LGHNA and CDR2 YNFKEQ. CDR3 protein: CASSPNGLQGDYGYTF. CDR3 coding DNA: TGTGCCAGCAGCCCCAACGGACTCCAGGGGGACTATGGCTACACCTTC.

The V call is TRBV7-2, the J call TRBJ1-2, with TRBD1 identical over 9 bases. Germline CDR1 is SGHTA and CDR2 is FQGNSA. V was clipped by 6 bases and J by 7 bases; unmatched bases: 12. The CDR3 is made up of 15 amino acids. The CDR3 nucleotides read TGTGCCAGCAGGTCCCCCGGGACAGGGTTTGGTGGCTACACCTTC. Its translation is CASRSPGTGFGGYTF.

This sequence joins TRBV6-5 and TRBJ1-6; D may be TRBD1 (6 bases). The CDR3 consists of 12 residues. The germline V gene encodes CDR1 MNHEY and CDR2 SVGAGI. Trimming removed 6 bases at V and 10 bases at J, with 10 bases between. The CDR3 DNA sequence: TGTGCCAGCAGGCGGACAGAGTCACCCCTCCACTTT. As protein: CASRRTESPLHF.

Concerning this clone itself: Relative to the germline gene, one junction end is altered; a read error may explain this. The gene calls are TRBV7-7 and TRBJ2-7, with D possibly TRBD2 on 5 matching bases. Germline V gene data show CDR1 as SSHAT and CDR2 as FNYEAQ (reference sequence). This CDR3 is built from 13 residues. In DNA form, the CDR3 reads TGTGCTAGCAGCTTAGCGCAAGAGCGCGAGCAGTACTTC. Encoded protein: CASSLAQEREQYF.

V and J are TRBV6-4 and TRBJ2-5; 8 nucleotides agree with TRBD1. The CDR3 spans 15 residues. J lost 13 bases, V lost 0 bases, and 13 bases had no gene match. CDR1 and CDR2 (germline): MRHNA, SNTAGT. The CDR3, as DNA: TGTGCCAGCAGTGACTCGGGGACAGGCCTCTTCCAACGGTACTTC. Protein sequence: CASSDSGTGLFQRYF.

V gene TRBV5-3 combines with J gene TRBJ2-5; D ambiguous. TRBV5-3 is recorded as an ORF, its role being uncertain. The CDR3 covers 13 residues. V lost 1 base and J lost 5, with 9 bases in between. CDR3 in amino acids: CARSLPARETQYF. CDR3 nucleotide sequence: TGTGCCAGAAGCTTGCCGGCCCGGGAGACCCAGTACTTC.

CDR3 DNA: TGTGCCAGCAGCTTCCTCCTGAACACTGAAGCTTTCTTT. Translation gives CASSFLLNTEAFF. The chain is built from TRBV7-9 and TRBJ1-1, with D unresolved. The V and J ends lost 3 bases and 0 bases respectively, with 5 bases between them. This CDR3 region has 13 residues. Germline V gene lookup returns CDR1 SEHNR and CDR2 FQNEAQ (reference sequence).

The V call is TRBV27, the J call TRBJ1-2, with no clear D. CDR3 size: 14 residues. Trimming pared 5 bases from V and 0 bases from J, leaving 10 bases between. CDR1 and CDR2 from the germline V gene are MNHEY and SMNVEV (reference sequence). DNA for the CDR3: TGTGCCAGCAGTCCCGATCCCACTAACTATGGCTACACCTTC. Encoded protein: CASSPDPTNYGYTF.

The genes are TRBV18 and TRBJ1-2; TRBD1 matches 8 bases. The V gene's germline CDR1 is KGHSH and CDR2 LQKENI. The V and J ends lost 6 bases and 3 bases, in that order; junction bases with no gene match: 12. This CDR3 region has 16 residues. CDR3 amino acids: CASSARRDRMDYGYTF. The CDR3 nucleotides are TGTGCCAGCTCTGCGCGACGGGACAGGATGGACTATGGCTACACCTTC.

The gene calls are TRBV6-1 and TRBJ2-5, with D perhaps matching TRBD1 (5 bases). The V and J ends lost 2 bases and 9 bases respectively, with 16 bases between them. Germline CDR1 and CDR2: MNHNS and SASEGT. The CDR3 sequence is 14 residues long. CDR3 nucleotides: TGTGCCAGCAGTGAAAGGGGTACCGGGCGTCCCCAGTACTTC. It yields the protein CASSERGTGRPQYF.

The CDR3 region has the DNA TGCGCCAGCAGTGAGCAGGGACAAAAAGAGACCCAGTACTTC. This sequence encodes CASSEQGQKETQYF. The rearrangement uses TRBV10-2 and TRBJ2-5, with D possibly matching TRBD1 (6 bases). This CDR3 spans 14 amino acids. The V end was cut by 2 bases, the J end by 3 bases, with 10 bases between. In germline, CDR1 is WSHSY, CDR2 SAAADI.

CDR3 sequence (DNA): TGTGCCAGCAGTTTACCTATCAATCAGCCCCAGCATTTT. This sequence encodes CASSLPINQPQHF. The J gene is TRBJ1-5, the V gene TRBV28; D is uncertain. The CDR3 contains 13 residues. V was cut by 2 bases and J by 3 bases, with 5 bases left in between. Germline CDR1 is MDHEN and CDR2 is SYDVKM.

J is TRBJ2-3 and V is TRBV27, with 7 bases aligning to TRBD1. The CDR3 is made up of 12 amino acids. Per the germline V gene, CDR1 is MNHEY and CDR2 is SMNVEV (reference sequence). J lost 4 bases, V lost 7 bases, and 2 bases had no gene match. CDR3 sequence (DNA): TGTGCCAGCACCCAGGGGGCAGATACGCAGTATTTT. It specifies CASTQGADTQYF.

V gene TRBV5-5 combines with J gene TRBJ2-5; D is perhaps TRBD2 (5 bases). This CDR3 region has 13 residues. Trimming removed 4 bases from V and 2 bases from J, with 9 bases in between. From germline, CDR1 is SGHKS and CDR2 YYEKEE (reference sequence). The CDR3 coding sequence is TGTGCCAGCAGCCGGGGAATACAAGAGACCCAGTACTTC. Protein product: CASSRGIQETQYF.

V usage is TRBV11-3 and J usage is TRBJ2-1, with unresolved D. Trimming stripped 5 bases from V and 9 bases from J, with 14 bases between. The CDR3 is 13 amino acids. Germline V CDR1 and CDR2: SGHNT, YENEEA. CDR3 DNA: TGTGCCAGCAGCCCGTCTCTGCTAGGTGAGCAGTTCTTC. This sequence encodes CASSPSLLGEQFF.

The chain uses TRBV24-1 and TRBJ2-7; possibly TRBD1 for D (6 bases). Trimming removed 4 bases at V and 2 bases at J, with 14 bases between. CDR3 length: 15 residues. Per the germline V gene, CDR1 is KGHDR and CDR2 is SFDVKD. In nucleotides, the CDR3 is TGTGCCACCAGTGACCCTCGACAGGCCCCCTACGAGCAGTACTTC. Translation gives CATSDPRQAPYEQYF.

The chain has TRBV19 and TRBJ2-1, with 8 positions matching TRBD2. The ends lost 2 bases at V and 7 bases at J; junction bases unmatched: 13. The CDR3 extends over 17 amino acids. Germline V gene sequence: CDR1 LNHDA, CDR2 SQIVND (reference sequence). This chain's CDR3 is CASSIIGGGPHENEQFF. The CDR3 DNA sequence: TGTGCCAGTAGTATAATAGGCGGGGGGCCTCACGAGAATGAGCAGTTCTTC.

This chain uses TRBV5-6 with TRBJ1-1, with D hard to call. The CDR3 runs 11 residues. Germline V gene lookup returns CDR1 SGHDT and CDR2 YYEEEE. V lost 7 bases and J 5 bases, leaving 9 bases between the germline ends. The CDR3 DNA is TGTGCCAGCGACTCGGGGACTGAAGCTTTCTTT. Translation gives CASDSGTEAFF.

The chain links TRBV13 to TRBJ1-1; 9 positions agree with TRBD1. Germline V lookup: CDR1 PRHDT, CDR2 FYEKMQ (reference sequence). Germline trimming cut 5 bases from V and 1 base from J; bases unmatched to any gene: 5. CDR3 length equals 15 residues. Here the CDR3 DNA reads TGTGCCAGCAGCGGCCCGGGACAGGGGAACACTGAAGCTTTCTTT. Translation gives CASSGPGQGNTEAFF. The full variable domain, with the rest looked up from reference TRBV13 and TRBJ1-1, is AAGVIQSPRHLIKEKRETATLKCYPIPRHDTVYWYQQGPGQDPQFLISFYEKMQSDKGSIPDRFSAQQFSDYHSELNMSSLELGDSALYFCASSGPGQGNTEAFFGQGTRLTVV.

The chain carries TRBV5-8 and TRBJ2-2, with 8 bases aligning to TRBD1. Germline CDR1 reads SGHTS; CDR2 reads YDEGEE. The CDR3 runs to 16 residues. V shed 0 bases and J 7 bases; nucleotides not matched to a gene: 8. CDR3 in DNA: TGTGCCAGCAGCTTGGCCGTTCCAGGGGGCAACGGGGAGCTGTTTTTT. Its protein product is CASSLAVPGGNGELFF. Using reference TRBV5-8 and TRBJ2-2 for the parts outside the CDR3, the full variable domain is EAGVTQSPTHLIKTRGQQATLRCSPISGHTSVYWYQQALGLGLQFLLWYDEGEERNRGNFPPRFSGRQFPNYSSELNVNALELEDSALYLCASSLAVPGGNGELFFGEGSRLTVL.